This T cell receptor (beta chain) is drawn from a study of cytomegalovirus exposure and HLA in healthy donors. Findings and limits, study-wide: Cytomegalovirus-associated status was assigned to 164 TCR beta chains. Most TCR sequences were rare, but some public TCRs occurred in many donors.

Assay: immunoSEQ multiplex PCR; the TCRdb copy retains only in-frame clones and omits some. The table has some 170,000 clones, roughly nine tenths seen once. There are 13 residues in the CDR3. With 8 bases clipped from V and 7 bases from J, the junction kept 8 bases outside the gene matches. Germline assignment: CDR1 ENHRY and CDR2 SYGVKD. As to this clone: Its antigen remains unidentified.

Sequencing was performed on PBMCs. The source is a woman aged 25 to 39 in good health and CMV-seronegative. The J gene is TRBJ2-4, the V gene TRBV10-3; 7 bases line up with TRBD1. The CDR3 loop reads CAIGDRVGNIQYF. In DNA, the CDR3 is TGTGCCATCGGCGACAGGGTAGGCAACATTCAGTACTTC.